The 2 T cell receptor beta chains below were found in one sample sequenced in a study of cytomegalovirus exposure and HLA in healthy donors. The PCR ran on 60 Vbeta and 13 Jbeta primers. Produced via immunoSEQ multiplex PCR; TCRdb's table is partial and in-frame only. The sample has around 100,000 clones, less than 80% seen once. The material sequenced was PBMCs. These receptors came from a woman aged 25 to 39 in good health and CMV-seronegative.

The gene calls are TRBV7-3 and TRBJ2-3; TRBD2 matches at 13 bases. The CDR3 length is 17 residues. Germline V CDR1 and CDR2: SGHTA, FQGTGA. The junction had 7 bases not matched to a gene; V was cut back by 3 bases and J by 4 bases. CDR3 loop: CASSFSGLAGVADTQYF. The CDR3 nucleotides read TGTGCCAGCAGCTTCTCAGGACTAGCGGGAGTTGCAGATACGCAGTATTTT.

This CDR3 is CASGVLARQEEETQYF. CDR3 bases: TGTGCCAGCGGAGTTCTAGCGCGACAAGAGGAAGAGACCCAGTACTTC. The chain carries TRBV21-1 and TRBJ2-5; TRBD2 was called by the table and not checked on the DNA. TRBV21-1 is classified as a pseudogene. The CDR3 contains 16 residues.